This T cell receptor (beta chain) was retrieved from a study of cytomegalovirus exposure and HLA in healthy donors. Across the study: Most genotyped donors, approximately 77% of fewer than 400, had Caucasian-associated genetic ancestry. Study-level points and caveats: Rarity characterized most TCR sequences, yet some public TCRs appeared in many donors.

V was pared by 1 base and J by 7 bases, with 17 bases between. Germline loops: CDR1 PRHDT, CDR2 FYEKMQ (reference sequence). This CDR3 contains 16 residues. Turning to this clone: Antigen specificity is unknown.

Researchers ran the PCR with 60 Vbeta and 13 Jbeta primers. In the original processing: In a later analysis, about 12 million of 65 million to 80 million unique beta chains occurred in at least two donors. The assay was immunoSEQ multiplex PCR, and TCRdb's table has in-frame clones only and misses some. D and trimming were read from the DNA, whereas the V and J calls and clone size are those reported in that table. This table holds roughly 290,000 clones, around 90% found once. The TCR originated in a woman between 18 and 30 years old in good health and CMV-seronegative. The V call is TRBV13, the J call TRBJ2-1; the D gene is possibly TRBD2 (5 bases). The sequencing sample was made of PBMCs. This CDR3 is CASSLVGGEYGNEQFF. In nucleotides, the CDR3 is TGTGCCAGCAGCTTAGTGGGTGGGGAGTACGGGAATGAGCAGTTCTTC.